One sample yielded the 23 T cell receptor beta chains listed below, sequenced in a study of graft-versus-host responses after intestinal transplantation. This table comes from immunoSEQ multiplex PCR, and its TCRdb copy is limited to in-frame clones, with some not included. The sample has about 63,000 clones; roughly nine tenths are singletons. Intraepithelial lymphocytes and lamina propria lymphocytes were released through processing of graft tissue. This specimen was ileum tissue, taken around 350 days after transplant. Every receptor here comes from a human patient who received an intestinal transplant, so some T cells may come from the graft donor.

J is TRBJ2-3 and V is TRBV9; TRBD2 agrees at 8 bases. The V gene's germline CDR1 is SGDLS and CDR2 YYNGEE. The CDR3 has 15 residues. The junction had 5 bases not matched to a gene; V was cut back by 3 bases and J by 2 bases. The CDR3 reads CASSAGGQNTDTQYF. The CDR3 nucleotides are TGTGCCAGCAGCGCGGGGGGGCAAAACACAGATACGCAGTATTTT.

The chain joins TRBV18 to TRBJ1-1; D is ambiguous. V lost 2 bases and J 11 bases, leaving 12 bases between the germline ends. Germline CDR1 and CDR2: KGHSH and LQKENI. The CDR3 is 12 amino acids. The DNA of the CDR3 is TGTGCCAGCTCACCAGGACTAACGGAGGCTTTCTTT. Its protein product is CASSPGLTEAFF.

The genes are TRBV2 and TRBJ2-5, with TRBD1 matching over 7 bases. This CDR3 has 13 residues. The germline V gene has CDR1 SNHLY and CDR2 FYNNEI. Trimming at V came to 9 bases and at J to 3 bases, leaving 7 bases not matched to a gene. The CDR3, as DNA: TGTGCCAGTGTGGCCGGGACAGAAGAGACCCAGTACTTC. Translation gives CASVAGTEETQYF.

The rearrangement links TRBV6-1 to TRBJ1-1; TRBD1 aligns across 8 bases. The V gene end was trimmed by 4 bases and the J gene end by 3 bases; junction bases not matched to a gene: 7. The CDR3 contains 15 residues. Germline V gives CDR1 MNHNS, CDR2 SASEGT. CDR3 bases: TGTGCCAGCAGTGCTTTAGACAGGGGTGACACTGAAGCTTTCTTT. Its translation is CASSALDRGDTEAFF.

V and J are TRBV30 and TRBJ2-3; D is unresolved. In germline, CDR1 is GTSNPN, CDR2 SVGIG (reference sequence). The CDR3 extends over 13 amino acids. Between the trimmed V and J ends, which lost 0 bases and 5 bases, there was a span of 9 bases. CDR3 nucleotides: TGTGCCTGGAGTGTGGACCCTTTAGATACGCAGTATTTT. This gives the protein CAWSVDPLDTQYF.

The gene calls are TRBV28 and TRBJ1-5; D remains ambiguous. Trimming stripped 6 bases from V and 0 bases from J, with 9 bases between. This CDR3 is built from 14 residues. The V gene's germline CDR1 is MDHEN and CDR2 SYDVKM. DNA of the CDR3: TGTGCCAGCAGATCAGCCCTTAGCAATCAGCCCCAGCATTTT. This sequence encodes CASRSALSNQPQHF.

This chain connects TRBV7-9 to TRBJ2-7; D is possibly TRBD1 or TRBD2 (5 bases each). Trimming cost V 4 bases and J 6 bases, with 22 bases left between them. Germline assignment: CDR1 SEHNR and CDR2 FQNEAQ (reference sequence). This CDR3 spans 16 amino acids. The CDR3 DNA is TGTGCCAGCAGCTCTTTAAGCGGTGGGGCGAATTTCGAGCAGTACTTC. This gives the protein CASSSLSGGANFEQYF.

This chain connects TRBV13 to TRBJ2-5; 9 bases are a match to TRBD2. The end of the DNA fits TRBJ2-7 better, so the J call may be wrong. Germline CDR1 PRHDT, CDR2 FYEKMQ (reference sequence). The CDR3 has 14 residues. The chain's CDR3 is CASSPRTSVYEQYF. CDR3 coding DNA: TGTGCCAGCAGCCCCCGGACTAGCGTCTACGAGCAGTACTTC.

The chain joins TRBV6-5 to TRBJ2-7, with no clear D. V shed 2 bases and J shed 1 base, with 6 bases lying between them. CDR1 MNHEY and CDR2 SVGAGI come from the germline V gene. The CDR3 covers 13 residues. CDR3 amino acids: CASSYDGSYEQYF. Here the CDR3 DNA reads TGTGCCAGCAGTTACGACGGTTCCTACGAGCAGTACTTC.

The rearrangement links TRBV5-6 to TRBJ2-6; no clear D gene. V shed 7 bases and J shed 5 bases, with 7 bases lying between them. Germline V gives CDR1 SGHDT, CDR2 YYEEEE. This CDR3 region has 12 residues. The CDR3 region is CASGVWANVLTF. The DNA for the CDR3 is TGTGCCAGCGGGGTTTGGGCCAACGTCCTGACTTTC.

J is TRBJ1-2 and V is TRBV6-6; no clear D gene. Germline values: CDR1 MNHNY, CDR2 SVGAGI (reference sequence). Trimming took off 7 bases at V and 4 bases at J, with 7 bases between the two ends. The CDR3 is made up of 11 amino acids. The CDR3 coding sequence is TGTGCCAGCATGACCCTCTATGGCTACACCTTC. Protein product: CASMTLYGYTF.

The chain carries TRBV5-1 and TRBJ2-5; no definite D call. The CDR3 consists of 13 residues. V lost 5 bases to trimming and J lost 5 bases, with 13 bases between them. CDR1 and CDR2 (germline): SGHRS, YFSETQ. The CDR3 here is CASRVSSTETQYF. The CDR3 DNA sequence: TGCGCCAGCAGGGTTAGCTCTACCGAGACCCAGTACTTC.

The chain carries TRBV4-2 and TRBJ2-3; no clear D gene. Between the trimmed V and J ends, which lost 1 base and 2 bases, there was a span of 4 bases. The germline CDR1 and CDR2 sequences are LGHNA and YNFKEQ. CDR3 length: 13 residues. DNA of the CDR3: TGTGCCAGCAGCCAAGGCTTCACAGATACGCAGTATTTT. Protein: CASSQGFTDTQYF.

The rearrangement links TRBV6-5 to TRBJ2-7; 10 bases fit TRBD1. CDR3 size: 15 residues. The V segment lost 7 bases and the J segment 2 bases; nucleotides outside the gene matches: 8. CDR1 MNHEY and CDR2 SVGAGI come from the germline V gene. CDR3 protein: CASTPMGQGTYEQYF. In nucleotides, the CDR3 is TGTGCCAGCACCCCAATGGGACAGGGGACCTACGAGCAGTACTTC.

This clone was detected only once. The genes are TRBV11-2 and TRBJ1-1; TRBD1 aligns across 8 bases. CDR1 and CDR2 from the germline V gene are SGHAT and FQNNGV. V shed 5 bases and J 4 bases; nucleotides not matched to a gene: 3. The CDR3 has 13 residues. The chain's CDR3 is CASSVGQGTEAFF. Written as DNA, the CDR3 is TGTGCCAGCAGCGTAGGACAGGGCACTGAAGCTTTCTTT.

This rearrangement joins TRBV5-6 to TRBJ2-5; D is perhaps TRBD1 (5 bases). V was shortened by 3 bases and J by 5 bases, with 8 bases between the two germline ends. This CDR3 is 12 amino acids long. Looked up from germline, CDR1 is SGHDT and CDR2 is YYEEEE. Written as DNA, the CDR3 is TGTGCCAGCAGCTGGTCAGGGGAGACCCAGTACTTC. Its translation: CASSWSGETQYF.

J is TRBJ2-1 and V is TRBV10-2; D is unclear. CDR3 length: 12 residues. The germline V gene has CDR1 WSHSY and CDR2 SAAADI. The V gene lost 4 bases and the J gene lost 7 bases, with 8 bases spanning the gap. CDR3 loop: CASSVVGNEQFF. The CDR3 DNA follows: TGCGCCAGCAGTGTAGTGGGTAATGAGCAGTTCTTC.

The chain joins TRBV28 to TRBJ1-1, with D perhaps TRBD1 (5 bases). The ends were cut back, 8 bases at V and 2 bases at J, with 21 bases in the middle. The CDR3 extends over 16 amino acids. Germline V gene lookup returns CDR1 MDHEN and CDR2 SYDVKM. CDR3 residues: CASFSPTAYYNTEAFF. The CDR3 region has the DNA TGTGCCAGCTTCTCCCCGACAGCGTACTACAACACTGAAGCTTTCTTT.

The V and J genes are TRBV2 and TRBJ1-1; 11 bases are a match to TRBD1. The CDR3 length is 17 residues. Trimming removed 7 bases from V and 3 bases from J; junction bases left unmatched: 13. Germline CDR1 is SNHLY and CDR2 is FYNNEI. The CDR3 DNA sequence: TGTGCCAGCACTCACCCTGGACAGGGGGCGTTTGACACTGAAGCTTTCTTT. This encodes CASTHPGQGAFDTEAFF. Supplemented by reference TRBV2 and TRBJ1-1, the full variable domain reads EPEVTQTPSHQVTQMGQEVILRCVPISNHLYFYWYRQILGQKVEFLVSFYNNEISEKSEIFDDQFSVERPDGSNFTLKIRSTKLEDSAMYFCASTHPGQGAFDTEAFFGQGTRLTVV.

The chain employs TRBV6-5 and TRBJ2-7; 11 positions agree with TRBD2. The CDR3 length is 15 residues. The germline V gene encodes CDR1 MNHEY and CDR2 SVGAGI. V lost 2 bases to trimming and J lost 5 bases; unmatched junction nucleotides: 5. The CDR3 DNA follows: TGTGCCAGCAGTTACGTAGCGGGAGGGGCCAACGAGCAGTACTTC. Translating it yields CASSYVAGGANEQYF.

CDR3 amino acids: CASSGGDSTDTQYF. In DNA, the CDR3 is TGCGCCAGCAGCGGAGGGGACAGCACAGATACGCAGTATTTT. V gene TRBV5-1 combines with J gene TRBJ2-3, with D possibly being TRBD2 (6 bases). Germline-derived CDR1 and CDR2 are SGHRS and YFSETQ. Trimming removed 4 bases from V and 0 bases from J, with 9 bases in between. The length of the CDR3 is 14 residues.

The chain uses TRBV18 and TRBJ2-7, with 10 bases that match TRBD1. The junction had 7 bases not matched to a gene; V was cut back by 4 bases and J by 4 bases. CDR3 size: 15 residues. Germline V lookup: CDR1 KGHSH, CDR2 LQKENI. The CDR3 DNA follows: TGTGCCAGCTCACGAGGGACAGGGGCTATGTACGAGCAGTACTTC. Its protein is CASSRGTGAMYEQYF.

The chain carries TRBV5-5 and TRBJ2-3; TRBD2 agrees at 11 bases. After removal of 2 bases from V and 2 bases from J, the junction contained 4 bases not matched to a gene. CDR1 is SGHKS and CDR2 is YYEKEE in the germline V gene (reference sequence). This CDR3 has 16 amino acids. This chain's CDR3 is CASSFGGLAVTDTQYF. Here the CDR3 DNA reads TGTGCCAGCAGCTTTGGGGGACTAGCGGTCACAGATACGCAGTATTTT.